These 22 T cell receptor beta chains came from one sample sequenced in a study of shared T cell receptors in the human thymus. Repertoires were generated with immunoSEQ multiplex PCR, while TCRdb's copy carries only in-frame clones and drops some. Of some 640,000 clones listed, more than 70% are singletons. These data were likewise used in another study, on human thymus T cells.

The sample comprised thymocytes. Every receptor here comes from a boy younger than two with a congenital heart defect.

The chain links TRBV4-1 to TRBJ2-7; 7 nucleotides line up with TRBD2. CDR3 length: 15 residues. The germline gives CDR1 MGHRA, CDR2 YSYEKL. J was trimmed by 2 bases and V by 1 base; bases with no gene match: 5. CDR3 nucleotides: TGCGCCAGCAGCCAAGCCGGGGGGAACACCTACGAGCAGTACTTC. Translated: CASSQAGGNTYEQYF.

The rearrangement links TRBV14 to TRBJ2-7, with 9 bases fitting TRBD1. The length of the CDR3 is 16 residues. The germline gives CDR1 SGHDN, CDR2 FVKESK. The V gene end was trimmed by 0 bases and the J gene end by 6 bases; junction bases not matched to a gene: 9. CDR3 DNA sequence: TGTGCCAGCAGCCAAGAAAACAGGGGGCCTCGTCGCGAGCAGTACTTC. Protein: CASSQENRGPRREQYF.

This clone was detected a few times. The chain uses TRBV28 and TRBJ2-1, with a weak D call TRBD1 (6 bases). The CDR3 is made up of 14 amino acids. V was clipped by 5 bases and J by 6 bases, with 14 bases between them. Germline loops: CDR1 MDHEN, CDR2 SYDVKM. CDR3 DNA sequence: TGTGCCAGCAGTCCACCATGGGGGCGCAATGAGCAGTTCTTC. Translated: CASSPPWGRNEQFF.

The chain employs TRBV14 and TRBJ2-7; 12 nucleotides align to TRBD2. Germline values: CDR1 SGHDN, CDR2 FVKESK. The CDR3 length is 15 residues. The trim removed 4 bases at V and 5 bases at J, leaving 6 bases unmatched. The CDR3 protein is CASSRYGTSGHEQYF. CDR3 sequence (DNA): TGTGCCAGCAGCCGATACGGGACTAGCGGGCACGAGCAGTACTTC.

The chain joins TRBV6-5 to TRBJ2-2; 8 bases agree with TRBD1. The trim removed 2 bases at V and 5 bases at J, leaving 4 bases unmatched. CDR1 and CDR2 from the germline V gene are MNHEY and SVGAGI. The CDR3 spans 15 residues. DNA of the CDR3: TGTGCCAGCAGTTACGAGACAGGGGATACCGGGGAGCTGTTTTTT. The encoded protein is CASSYETGDTGELFF.

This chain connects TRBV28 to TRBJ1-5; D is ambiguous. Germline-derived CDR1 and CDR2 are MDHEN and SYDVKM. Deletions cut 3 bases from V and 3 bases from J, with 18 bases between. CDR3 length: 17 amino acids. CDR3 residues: CASSFPLTCLHNQPQHF. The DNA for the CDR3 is TGTGCCAGCAGTTTCCCCCTCACTTGCTTGCACAATCAGCCCCAGCATTTT.

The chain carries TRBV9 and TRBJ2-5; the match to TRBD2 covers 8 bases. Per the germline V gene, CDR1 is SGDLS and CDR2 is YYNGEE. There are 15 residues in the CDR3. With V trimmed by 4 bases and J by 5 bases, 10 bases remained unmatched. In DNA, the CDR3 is TGTGCCAGCAGCATACTAGCGGCACCCCGGGAGACCCAGTACTTC. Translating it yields CASSILAAPRETQYF.

The CDR3 region is CASPAQGVAGKQYF. The CDR3 bases are TGTGCCAGCCCCGCCCAGGGGGTCGCGGGAAAGCAGTACTTC. The chain employs TRBV6-1 and TRBJ2-7; D may be TRBD1 (7 bases). The CDR3 has 14 amino acids. With 8 bases removed from V and 8 bases from J, the gap between germline ends came to 22 bases. Germline V gene data show CDR1 as MNHNS and CDR2 as SASEGT.

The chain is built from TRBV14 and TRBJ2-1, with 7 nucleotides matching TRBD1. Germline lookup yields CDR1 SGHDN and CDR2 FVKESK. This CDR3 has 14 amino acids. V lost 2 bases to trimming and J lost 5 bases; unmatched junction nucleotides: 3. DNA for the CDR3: TGTGCCAGCAGCCAACACAGGGGAGACAATGAGCAGTTCTTC. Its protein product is CASSQHRGDNEQFF.

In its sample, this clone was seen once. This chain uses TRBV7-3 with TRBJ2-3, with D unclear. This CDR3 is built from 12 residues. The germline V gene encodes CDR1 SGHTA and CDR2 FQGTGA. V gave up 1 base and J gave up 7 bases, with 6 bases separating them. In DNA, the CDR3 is TGTGCCAGCAGCTTAAATGGCTATACGCAGTATTTT. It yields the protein CASSLNGYTQYF.

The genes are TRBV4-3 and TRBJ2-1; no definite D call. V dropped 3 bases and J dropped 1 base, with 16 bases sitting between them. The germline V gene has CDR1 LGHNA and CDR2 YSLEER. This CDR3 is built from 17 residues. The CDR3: CASSHKHQPPSYNEQFF. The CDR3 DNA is TGCGCCAGCAGCCATAAGCACCAACCCCCTTCCTACAATGAGCAGTTCTTC.

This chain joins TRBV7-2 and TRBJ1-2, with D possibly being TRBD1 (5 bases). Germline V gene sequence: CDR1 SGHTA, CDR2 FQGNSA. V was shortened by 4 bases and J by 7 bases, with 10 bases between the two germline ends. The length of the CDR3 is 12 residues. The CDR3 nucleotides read TGTGCCAGCAGCTCCCAGGGTCCTGGCTACACCTTC. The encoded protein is CASSSQGPGYTF.

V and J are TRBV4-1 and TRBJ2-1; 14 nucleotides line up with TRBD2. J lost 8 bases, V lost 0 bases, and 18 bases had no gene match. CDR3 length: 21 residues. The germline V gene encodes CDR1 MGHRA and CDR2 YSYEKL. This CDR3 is CASSQDRPTSGGVTFSHEQFF. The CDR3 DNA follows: TGCGCCAGCAGCCAAGATCGCCCGACTAGCGGGGGGGTTACATTTAGCCATGAGCAGTTCTTC.

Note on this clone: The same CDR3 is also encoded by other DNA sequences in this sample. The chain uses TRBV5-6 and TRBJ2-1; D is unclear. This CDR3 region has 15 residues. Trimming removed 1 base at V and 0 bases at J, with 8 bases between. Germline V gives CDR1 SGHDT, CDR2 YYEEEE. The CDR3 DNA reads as TGTGCCAGCAGCTTGAAACTACTCTCCTACAATGAGCAGTTCTTC. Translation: CASSLKLLSYNEQFF.

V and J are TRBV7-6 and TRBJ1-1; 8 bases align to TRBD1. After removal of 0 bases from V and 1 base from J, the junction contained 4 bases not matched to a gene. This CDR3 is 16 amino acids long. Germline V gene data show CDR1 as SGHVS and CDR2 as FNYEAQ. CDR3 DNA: TGTGCCAGCAGCTTAGCCCAGGGGACAGGGAACACTGAAGCTTTCTTT. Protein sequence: CASSLAQGTGNTEAFF.

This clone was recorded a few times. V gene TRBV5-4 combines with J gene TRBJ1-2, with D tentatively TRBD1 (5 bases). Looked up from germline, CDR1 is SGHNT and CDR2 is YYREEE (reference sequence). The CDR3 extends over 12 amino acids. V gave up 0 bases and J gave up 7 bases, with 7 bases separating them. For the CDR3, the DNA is TGTGCCAGCAGCTTGGGGCAGGGTGGCTACACCTTC. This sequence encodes CASSLGQGGYTF.

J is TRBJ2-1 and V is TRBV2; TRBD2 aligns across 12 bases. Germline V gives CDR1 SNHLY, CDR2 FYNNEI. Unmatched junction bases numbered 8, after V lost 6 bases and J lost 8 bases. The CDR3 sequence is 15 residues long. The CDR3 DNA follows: TGTGCCAGCAGGCTAGCGGGAGGGCCGTCGGATGAGCAGTTCTTC. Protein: CASRLAGGPSDEQFF.

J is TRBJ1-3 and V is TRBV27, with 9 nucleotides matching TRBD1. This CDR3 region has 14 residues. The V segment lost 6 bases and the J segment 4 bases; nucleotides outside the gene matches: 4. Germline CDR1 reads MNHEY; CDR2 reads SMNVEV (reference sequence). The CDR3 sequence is CASRGTGNGNTIYF. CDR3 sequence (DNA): TGTGCCAGCAGGGGGACAGGGAACGGAAACACCATATATTTT.

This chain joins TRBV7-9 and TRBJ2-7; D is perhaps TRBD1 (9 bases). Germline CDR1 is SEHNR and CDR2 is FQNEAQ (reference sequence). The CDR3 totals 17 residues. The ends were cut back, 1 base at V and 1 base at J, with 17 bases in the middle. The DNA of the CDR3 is TGTGCCAGCAGCTTAGTCGGGGGGGACAGGGTTTCCTACGAGCAGTACTTC. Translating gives CASSLVGGDRVSYEQYF.

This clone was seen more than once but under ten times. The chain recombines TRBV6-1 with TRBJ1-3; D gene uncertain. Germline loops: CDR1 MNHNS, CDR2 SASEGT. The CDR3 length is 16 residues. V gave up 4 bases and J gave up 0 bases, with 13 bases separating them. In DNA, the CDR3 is TGTGCCAGCAGTGCACAAAGTACCAGCTCTGGAAACACCATATATTTT. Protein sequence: CASSAQSTSSGNTIYF.

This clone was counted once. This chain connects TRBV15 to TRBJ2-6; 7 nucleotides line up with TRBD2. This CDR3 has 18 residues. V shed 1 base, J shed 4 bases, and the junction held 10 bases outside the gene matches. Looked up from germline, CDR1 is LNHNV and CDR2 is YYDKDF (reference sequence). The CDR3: CATSRGRASGLGANVLTF. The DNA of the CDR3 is TGTGCCACCAGCAGAGGCAGGGCTAGCGGTTTAGGGGCCAACGTCCTGACTTTC. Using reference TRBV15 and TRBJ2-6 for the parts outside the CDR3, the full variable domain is DAMVIQNPRYQVTQFGKPVTLSCSQTLNHNVMYWYQQKSSQAPKLLFHYYDKDFNNEADTPDNFQSRRPNTSFCFLDIRSPGLGDTAMYLCATSRGRASGLGANVLTFGAGSRLTVL.

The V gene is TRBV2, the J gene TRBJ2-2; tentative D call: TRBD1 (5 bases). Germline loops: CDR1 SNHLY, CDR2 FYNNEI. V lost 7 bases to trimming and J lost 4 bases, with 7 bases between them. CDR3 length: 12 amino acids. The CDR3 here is CASKGLTGELFF. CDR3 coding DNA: TGTGCCAGCAAGGGGCTCACCGGGGAGCTGTTTTTT.